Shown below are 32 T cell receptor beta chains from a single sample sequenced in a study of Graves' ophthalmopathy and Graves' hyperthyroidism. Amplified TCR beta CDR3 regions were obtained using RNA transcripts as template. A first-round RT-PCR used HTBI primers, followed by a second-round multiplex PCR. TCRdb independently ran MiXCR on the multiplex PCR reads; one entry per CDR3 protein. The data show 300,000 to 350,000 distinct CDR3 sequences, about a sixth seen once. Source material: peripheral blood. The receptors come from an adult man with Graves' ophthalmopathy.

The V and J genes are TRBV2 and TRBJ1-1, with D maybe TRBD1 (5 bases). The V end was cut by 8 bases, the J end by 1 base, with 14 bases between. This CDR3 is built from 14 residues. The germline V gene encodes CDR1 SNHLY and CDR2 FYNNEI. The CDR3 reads CASQQALSNTEAFF. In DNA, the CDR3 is TGTGCCAGCCAACAGGCACTCTCGAACACTGAAGCTTTCTTT. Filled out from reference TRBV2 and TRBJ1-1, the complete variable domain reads EPEVTQTPSHQVTQMGQEVILRCVPISNHLYFYWYRQILGQKVEFLVSFYNNEISEKSEIFDDQFSVERPDGSNFTLKIRSTKLEDSAMYFCASQQALSNTEAFFGQGTRLTVV.

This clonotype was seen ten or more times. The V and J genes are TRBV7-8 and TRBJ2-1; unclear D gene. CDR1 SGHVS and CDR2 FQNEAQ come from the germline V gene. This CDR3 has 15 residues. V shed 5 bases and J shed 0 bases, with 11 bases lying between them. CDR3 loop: CASSRLRSSYNEQFF. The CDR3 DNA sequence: TGTGCCAGCAGCCGCCTTCGGAGCTCCTACAATGAGCAGTTCTTC.

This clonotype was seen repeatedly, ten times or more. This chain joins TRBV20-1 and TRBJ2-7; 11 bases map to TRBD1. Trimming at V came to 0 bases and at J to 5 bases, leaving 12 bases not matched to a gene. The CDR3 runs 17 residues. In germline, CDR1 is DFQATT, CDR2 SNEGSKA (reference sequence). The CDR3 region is CSARDFRTGGAIHEQYF. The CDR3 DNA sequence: TGCAGTGCTAGAGATTTCAGGACAGGGGGCGCGATCCACGAGCAGTACTTC.

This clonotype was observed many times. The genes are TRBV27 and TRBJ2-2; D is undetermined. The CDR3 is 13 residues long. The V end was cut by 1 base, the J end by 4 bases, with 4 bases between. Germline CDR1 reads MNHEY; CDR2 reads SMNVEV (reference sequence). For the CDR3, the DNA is TGTGCCAGCAGTTTATATGGCACCGGGGAGCTGTTTTTT. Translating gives CASSLYGTGELFF.

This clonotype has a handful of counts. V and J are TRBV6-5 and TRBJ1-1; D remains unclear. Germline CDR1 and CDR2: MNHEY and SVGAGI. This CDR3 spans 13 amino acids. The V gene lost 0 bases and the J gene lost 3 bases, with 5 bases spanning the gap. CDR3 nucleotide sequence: TGTGCCAGCAGTTACTCGTTCTACACTGAAGCTTTCTTT. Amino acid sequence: CASSYSFYTEAFF.

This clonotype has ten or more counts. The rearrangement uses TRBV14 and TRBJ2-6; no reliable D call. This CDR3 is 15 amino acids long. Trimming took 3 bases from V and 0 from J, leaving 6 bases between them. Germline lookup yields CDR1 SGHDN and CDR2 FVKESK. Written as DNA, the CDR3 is TGTGCCAGCAGCCACACACCCTCTGGGGCCAACGTCCTGACTTTC. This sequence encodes CASSHTPSGANVLTF.

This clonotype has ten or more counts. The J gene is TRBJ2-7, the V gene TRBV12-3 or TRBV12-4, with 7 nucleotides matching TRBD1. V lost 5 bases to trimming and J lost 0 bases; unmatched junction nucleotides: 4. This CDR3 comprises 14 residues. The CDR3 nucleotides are TGTGCCAGCAGTGACCGGGACAGCTCCTACGAGCAGTACTTC. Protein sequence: CASSDRDSSYEQYF.

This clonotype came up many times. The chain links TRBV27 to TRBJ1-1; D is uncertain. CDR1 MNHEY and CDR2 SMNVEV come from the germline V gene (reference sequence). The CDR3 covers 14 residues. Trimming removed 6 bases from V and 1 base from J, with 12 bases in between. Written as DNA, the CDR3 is TGTGCCAGCAGAATTGAAGGACCGAACACTGAAGCTTTCTTT. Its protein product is CASRIEGPNTEAFF.

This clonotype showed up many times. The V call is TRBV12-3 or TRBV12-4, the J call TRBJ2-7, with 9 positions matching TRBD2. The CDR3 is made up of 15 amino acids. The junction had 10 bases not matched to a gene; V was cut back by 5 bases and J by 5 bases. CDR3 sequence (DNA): TGTGCCAGCAGTACTCCCAGCGGGAGGTCCCACGAGCAGTACTTC. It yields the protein CASSTPSGRSHEQYF.

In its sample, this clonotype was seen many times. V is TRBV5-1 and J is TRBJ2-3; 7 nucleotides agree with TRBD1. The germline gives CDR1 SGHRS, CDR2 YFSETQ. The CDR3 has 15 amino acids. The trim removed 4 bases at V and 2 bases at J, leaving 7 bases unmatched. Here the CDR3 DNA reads TGCGCCAGCAGCACTGGACAGGCCATCACAGATACGCAGTATTTT. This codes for CASSTGQAITDTQYF.

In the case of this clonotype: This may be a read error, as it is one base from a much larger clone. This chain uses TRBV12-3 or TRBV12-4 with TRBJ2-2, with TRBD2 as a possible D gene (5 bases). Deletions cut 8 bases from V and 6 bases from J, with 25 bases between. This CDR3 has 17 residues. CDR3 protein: CASGPPRGARFAGELFF. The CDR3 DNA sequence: TGTGCCAGCGGACCGCCCCGGGGAGCTAGATTCGCCGGGGAGCTGTTTTTT.

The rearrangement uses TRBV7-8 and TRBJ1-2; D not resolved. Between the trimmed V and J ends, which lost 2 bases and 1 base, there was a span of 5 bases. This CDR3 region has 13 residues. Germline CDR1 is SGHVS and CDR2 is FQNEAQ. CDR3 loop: CASSLFHNYGYTF. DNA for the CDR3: TGTGCCAGCAGCTTATTTCATAACTATGGCTACACCTTC.

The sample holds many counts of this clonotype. The CDR3 reads CASSSTRRTGNTIYF. The CDR3 bases are TGTGCCAGCAGTTCCACAAGGAGGACTGGAAACACCATATATTTT. The chain has TRBV6-5 and TRBJ1-3; D unclear. The CDR3 sequence is 15 residues long. Germline CDR1 and CDR2: MNHEY and SVGAGI. Trimming shortened V by 4 bases and J by 2 bases, and 12 bases separated the two germline ends.

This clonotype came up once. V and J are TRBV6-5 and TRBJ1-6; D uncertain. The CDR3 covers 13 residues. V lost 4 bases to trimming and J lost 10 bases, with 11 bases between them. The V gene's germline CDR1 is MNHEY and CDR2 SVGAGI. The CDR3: CASSLSGVSPLHF. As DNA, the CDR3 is TGTGCCAGCAGTTTGAGTGGGGTCTCACCCCTCCACTTT.

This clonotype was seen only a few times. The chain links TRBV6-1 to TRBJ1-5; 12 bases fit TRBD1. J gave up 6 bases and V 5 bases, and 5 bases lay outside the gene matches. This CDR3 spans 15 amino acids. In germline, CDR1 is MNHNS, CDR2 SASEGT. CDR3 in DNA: TGTGCCAGCAGTCCGGGACAGGGGGCTTTTCAGCCCCAGCATTTT. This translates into CASSPGQGAFQPQHF.

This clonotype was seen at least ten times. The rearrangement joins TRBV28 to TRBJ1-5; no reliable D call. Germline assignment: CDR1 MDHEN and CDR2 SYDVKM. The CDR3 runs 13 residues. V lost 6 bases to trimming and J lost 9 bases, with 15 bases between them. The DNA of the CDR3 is TGTGCCAGCAGAGTGACGGGGTTCGGGCCCCAGCATTTT. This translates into CASRVTGFGPQHF. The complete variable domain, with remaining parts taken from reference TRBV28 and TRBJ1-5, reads DVKVTQSSRYLVKRTGEKVFLECVQDMDHENMFWYRQDPGLGLRLIYFSYDVKMKEKGDIPEGYSVSREKKERFSLILESASTNQTSMYLCASRVTGFGPQHFGDGTRLSIL.

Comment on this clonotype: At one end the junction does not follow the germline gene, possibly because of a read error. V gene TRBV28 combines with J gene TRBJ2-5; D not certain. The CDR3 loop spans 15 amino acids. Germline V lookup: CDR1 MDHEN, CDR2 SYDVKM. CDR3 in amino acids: CASTPGEINEETQYF. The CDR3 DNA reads TGCGCCAGCACCCCGGGCGAAATCAACGAAGAGACCCAGTACTTC.

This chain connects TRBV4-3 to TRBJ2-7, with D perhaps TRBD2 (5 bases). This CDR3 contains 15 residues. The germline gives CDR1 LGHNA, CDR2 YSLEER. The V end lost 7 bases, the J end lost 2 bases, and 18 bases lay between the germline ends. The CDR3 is CASTVGVASTYEQYF. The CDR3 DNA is TGCGCCAGCACCGTCGGGGTAGCGTCTACCTACGAGCAGTACTTC.

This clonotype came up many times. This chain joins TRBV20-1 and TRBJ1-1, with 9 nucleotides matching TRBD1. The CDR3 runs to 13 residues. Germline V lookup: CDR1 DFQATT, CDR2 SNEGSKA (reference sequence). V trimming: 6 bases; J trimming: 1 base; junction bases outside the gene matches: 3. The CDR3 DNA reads TGCAGTGCCAAGGGACAGGGGAACACTGAAGCTTTCTTT. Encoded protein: CSAKGQGNTEAFF.

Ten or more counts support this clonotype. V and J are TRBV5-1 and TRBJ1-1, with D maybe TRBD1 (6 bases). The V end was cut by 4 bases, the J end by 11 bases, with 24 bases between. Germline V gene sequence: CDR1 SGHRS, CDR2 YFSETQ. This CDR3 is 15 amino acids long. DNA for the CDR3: TGCGCCAGCAGCATTCCGGGGGCCCGGGGGGTCGGGGCTTTCTTT. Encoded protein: CASSIPGARGVGAFF.

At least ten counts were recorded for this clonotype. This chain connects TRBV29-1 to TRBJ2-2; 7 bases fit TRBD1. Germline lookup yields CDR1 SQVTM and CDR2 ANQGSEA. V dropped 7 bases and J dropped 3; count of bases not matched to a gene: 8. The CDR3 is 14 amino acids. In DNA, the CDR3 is TGCAGCGCCCGACAGGGTGAGGACACCGGGGAGCTGTTTTTT. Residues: CSARQGEDTGELFF.

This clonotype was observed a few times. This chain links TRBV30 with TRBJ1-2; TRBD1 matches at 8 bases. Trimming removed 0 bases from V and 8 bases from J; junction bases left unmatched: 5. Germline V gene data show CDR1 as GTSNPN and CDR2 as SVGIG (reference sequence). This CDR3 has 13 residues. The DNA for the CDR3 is TGTGCCTGGAGTGTACAGGGGGAGAGGGGCTACACCTTC. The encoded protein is CAWSVQGERGYTF.

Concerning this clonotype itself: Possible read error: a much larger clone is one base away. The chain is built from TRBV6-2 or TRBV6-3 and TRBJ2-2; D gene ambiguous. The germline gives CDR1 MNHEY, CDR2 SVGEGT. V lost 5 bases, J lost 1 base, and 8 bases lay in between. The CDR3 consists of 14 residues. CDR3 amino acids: CASSPWGNTGELFF. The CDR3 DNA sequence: TGTGCCAGCAGTCCATGGGGGAACACCGGGGAGCTGTTTTTT.

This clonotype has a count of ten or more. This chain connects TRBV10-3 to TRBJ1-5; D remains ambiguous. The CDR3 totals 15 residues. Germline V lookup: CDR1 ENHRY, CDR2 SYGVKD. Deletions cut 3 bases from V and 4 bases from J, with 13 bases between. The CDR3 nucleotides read TGTGCCATCAGTGATTTGCGGGGAGAGAATCAGCCCCAGCATTTT. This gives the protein CAISDLRGENQPQHF.

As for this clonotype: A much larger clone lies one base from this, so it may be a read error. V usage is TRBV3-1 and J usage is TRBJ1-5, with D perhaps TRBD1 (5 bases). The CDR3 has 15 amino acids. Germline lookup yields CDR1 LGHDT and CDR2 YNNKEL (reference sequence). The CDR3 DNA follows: TGTGTCAGCAGCCAAGATATCAGGGAAAATCAGCCCCAGCATTTT. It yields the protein CVSSQDIRENQPQHF.

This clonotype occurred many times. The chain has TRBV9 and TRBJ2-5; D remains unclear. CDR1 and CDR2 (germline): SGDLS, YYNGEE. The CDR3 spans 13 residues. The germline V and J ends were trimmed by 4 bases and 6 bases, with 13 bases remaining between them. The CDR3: CASSPPVDKTQYF. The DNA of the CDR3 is TGTGCCAGCAGCCCCCCTGTCGATAAGACCCAGTACTTC.

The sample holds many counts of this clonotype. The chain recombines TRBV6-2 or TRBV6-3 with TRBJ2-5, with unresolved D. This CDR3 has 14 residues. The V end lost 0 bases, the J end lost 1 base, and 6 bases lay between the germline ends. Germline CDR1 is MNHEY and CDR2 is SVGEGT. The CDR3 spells CASSYSQSQETQYF. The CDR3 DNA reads TGTGCCAGCAGTTACTCACAGTCCCAAGAGACCCAGTACTTC.

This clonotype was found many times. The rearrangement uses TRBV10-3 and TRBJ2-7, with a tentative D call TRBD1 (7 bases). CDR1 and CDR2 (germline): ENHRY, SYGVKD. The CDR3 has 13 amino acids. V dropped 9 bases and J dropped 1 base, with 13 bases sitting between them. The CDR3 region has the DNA TGTGCCATAGGAGGGGGCCATTCCTACGAGCAGTACTTC. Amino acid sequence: CAIGGGHSYEQYF.

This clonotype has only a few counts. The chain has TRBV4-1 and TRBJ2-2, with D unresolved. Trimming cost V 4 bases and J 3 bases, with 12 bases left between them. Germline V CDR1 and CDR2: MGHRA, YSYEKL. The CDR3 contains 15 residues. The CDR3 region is CASSPTFRDTGELFF. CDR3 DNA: TGCGCCAGCAGCCCAACCTTCCGGGACACCGGGGAGCTGTTTTTT.

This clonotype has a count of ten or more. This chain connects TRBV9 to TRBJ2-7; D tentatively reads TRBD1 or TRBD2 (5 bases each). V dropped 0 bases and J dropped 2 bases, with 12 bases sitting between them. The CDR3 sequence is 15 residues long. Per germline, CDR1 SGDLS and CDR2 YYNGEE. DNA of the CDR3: TGTGCCAGCAGCGTAGAAGGGACGGAGGCCTACGAGCAGTACTTC. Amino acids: CASSVEGTEAYEQYF.

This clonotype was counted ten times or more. The DNA for the CDR3 is TGTGCCAGCAGTAGATACGCACAGGGGGCCTACTCTGGAAACACCATATATTTT. This codes for CASSRYAQGAYSGNTIYF. The rearrangement joins TRBV28 to TRBJ1-3; 9 nucleotides align to TRBD1. Germline V gene data show CDR1 as MDHEN and CDR2 as SYDVKM. After removal of 5 bases from V and 0 bases from J, the junction contained 11 bases not matched to a gene. This CDR3 has 18 residues.

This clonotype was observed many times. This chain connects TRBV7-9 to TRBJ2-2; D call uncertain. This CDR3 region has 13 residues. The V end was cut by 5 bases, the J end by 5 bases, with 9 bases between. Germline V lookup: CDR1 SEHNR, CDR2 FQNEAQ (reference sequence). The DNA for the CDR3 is TGTGCCAGCAGCCCACAGTCTACCGGGGAGCTGTTTTTT. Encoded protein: CASSPQSTGELFF.